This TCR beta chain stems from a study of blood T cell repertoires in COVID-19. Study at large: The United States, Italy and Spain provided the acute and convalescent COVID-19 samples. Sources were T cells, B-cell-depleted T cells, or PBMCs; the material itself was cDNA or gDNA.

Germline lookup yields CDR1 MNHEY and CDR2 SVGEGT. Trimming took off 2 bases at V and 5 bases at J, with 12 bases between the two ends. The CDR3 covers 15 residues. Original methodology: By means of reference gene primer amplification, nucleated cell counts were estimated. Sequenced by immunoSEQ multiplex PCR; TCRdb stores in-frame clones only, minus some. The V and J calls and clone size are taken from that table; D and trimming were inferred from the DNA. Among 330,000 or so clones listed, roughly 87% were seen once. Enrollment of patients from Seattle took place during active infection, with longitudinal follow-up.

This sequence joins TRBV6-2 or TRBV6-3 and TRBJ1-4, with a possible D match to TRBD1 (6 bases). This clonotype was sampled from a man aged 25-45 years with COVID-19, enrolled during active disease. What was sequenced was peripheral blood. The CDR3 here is CASSYPRGRNEKLFF. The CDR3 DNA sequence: TGTGCCAGCAGTTACCCCAGGGGACGGAATGAAAAACTGTTTTTT.